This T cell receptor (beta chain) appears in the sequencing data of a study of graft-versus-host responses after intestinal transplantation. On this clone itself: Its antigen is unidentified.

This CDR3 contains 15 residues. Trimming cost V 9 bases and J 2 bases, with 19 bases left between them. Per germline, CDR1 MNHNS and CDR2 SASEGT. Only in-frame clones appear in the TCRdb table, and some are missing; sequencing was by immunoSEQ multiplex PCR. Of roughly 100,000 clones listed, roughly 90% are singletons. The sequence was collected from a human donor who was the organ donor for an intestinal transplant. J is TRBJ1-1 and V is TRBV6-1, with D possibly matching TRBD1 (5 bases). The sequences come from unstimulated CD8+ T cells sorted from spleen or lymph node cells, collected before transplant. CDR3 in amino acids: CASSITDSVNTEAFF. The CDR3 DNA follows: TGTGCCAGTTCGATTACCGACAGTGTTAACACTGAAGCTTTCTTT.